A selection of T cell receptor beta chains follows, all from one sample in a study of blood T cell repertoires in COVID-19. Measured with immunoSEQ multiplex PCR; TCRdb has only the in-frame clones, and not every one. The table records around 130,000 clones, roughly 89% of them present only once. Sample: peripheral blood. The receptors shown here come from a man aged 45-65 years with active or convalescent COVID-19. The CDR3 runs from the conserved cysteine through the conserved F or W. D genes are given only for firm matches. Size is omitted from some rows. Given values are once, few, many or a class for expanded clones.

CDR3 DNA: TGTGCCAGCAGCTTCAGCGGGGGGGCCGGTGGAGATACGCAGTATTTT; CDR3 protein: CASSFSGGAGGDTQYF; clone size: NA; D gene: TRBD2; CDR3 length: 16; J gene: TRBJ2-3; V gene: TRBV11-2
CDR3 DNA: TGTGCCAGCAGTTTAACCCCCGTCCGGGGTCGCGTTGGCTACACCTTC; CDR3 protein: CASSLTPVRGRVGYTF; clone size: NA; D gene: NA; CDR3 length: 16; J gene: TRBJ1-2; V gene: TRBV27
CDR3 DNA: TGCGCCAGCAGCCAAGAAGGGGGACTAGCGGGGGAGCAGTACTTC; CDR3 protein: CASSQEGGLAGEQYF; clone size: NA; D gene: TRBD2; CDR3 length: 15; J gene: TRBJ2-7; V gene: TRBV4-1
CDR3 DNA: TGCAGCGCTGAGAGGCAGAAGAACACTGAAGCTTTCTTT; CDR3 protein: CSAERQKNTEAFF; clone size: NA; D gene: NA; CDR3 length: 13; J gene: TRBJ1-1; V gene: TRBV29-1
CDR3 DNA: TGTGCCAGCAGTGGGACAGAGAATAGCAATCAGCCCCAGCATTTT; CDR3 protein: CASSGTENSNQPQHF; clone size: NA; D gene: NA; CDR3 length: 15; J gene: TRBJ1-5; V gene: TRBV2
CDR3 DNA: TGTGCCAGCAGCTTAGCCCTGGGTAGGGGCCTCGGCGAGCAGTACTTC; CDR3 protein: CASSLALGRGLGEQYF; clone size: NA; D gene: NA; CDR3 length: 16; J gene: TRBJ2-7; V gene: TRBV7-2
CDR3 DNA: TGTGCCAGCAGCTTAGCGGGACTAGACACAGATACGCAGTATTTT; CDR3 protein: CASSLAGLDTDTQYF; clone size: NA; D gene: TRBD2; CDR3 length: 15; J gene: TRBJ2-3; V gene: TRBV7-8
CDR3 DNA: TGTGCCAGCAGCTCATCAGGGAAAGGGTCCTATAATTCACCCCTCCACTTT; CDR3 protein: CASSSSGKGSYNSPLHF; clone size: NA; D gene: NA; CDR3 length: 17; J gene: TRBJ1-6; V gene: TRBV5-5
CDR3 DNA: TGTGCCAGCAGCTCTCGTGGGACTAGCGGTCCTAGAACGAACACCGGGGAGCTGTTTTTT; CDR3 protein: CASSSRGTSGPRTNTGELFF; clone size: NA; D gene: TRBD2; CDR3 length: 20; J gene: TRBJ2-2; V gene: TRBV5-5
CDR3 DNA: TGTGCCAGCAGCCAAAACCTTGGTACAGGGGGCCACGAGCAGTACTTC; CDR3 protein: CASSQNLGTGGHEQYF; clone size: NA; D gene: TRBD1; CDR3 length: 16; J gene: TRBJ2-7; V gene: TRBV14
CDR3 DNA: TGCGCCAGCAGCTTGGTCGTAGCGGGGAACTACAATGAGCAGTTCTTC; CDR3 protein: CASSLVVAGNYNEQFF; clone size: NA; D gene: TRBD2; CDR3 length: 16; J gene: TRBJ2-1; V gene: TRBV5-1
CDR3 DNA: TGTGCCAGCAGTGAATATAGTACAGATCGATATGGCTACACCTTC; CDR3 protein: CASSEYSTDRYGYTF; clone size: NA; D gene: NA; CDR3 length: 15; J gene: TRBJ1-2; V gene: TRBV25-1
CDR3 DNA: TGCGCCAGCAGCCAAGAACGGGGACTGGACTATGGCTACACCTTC; CDR3 protein: CASSQERGLDYGYTF; clone size: once; D gene: NA; CDR3 length: 15; J gene: TRBJ1-2; V gene: TRBV4-3
CDR3 DNA: TGCGCCAGCAGCTTGGCGTTGGGGGAGGCCGGGTACAATGAGCAGTTCTTC; CDR3 protein: CASSLALGEAGYNEQFF; clone size: NA; D gene: NA; CDR3 length: 17; J gene: TRBJ2-1; V gene: TRBV5-1
CDR3 DNA: TGTGCCAGCAGTTACCCTAGGACTAGCGCCCCTGGCACAGATACGCAGTATTTT; CDR3 protein: CASSYPRTSAPGTDTQYF; clone size: once; D gene: TRBD2; CDR3 length: 18; J gene: TRBJ2-3; V gene: TRBV6-2/TRBV6-3
CDR3 DNA: TGCGCCAGCAGCCTCCCGGGACAGGCTAACTATGGCTACACCTTC; CDR3 protein: CASSLPGQANYGYTF; clone size: NA; D gene: TRBD1; CDR3 length: 15; J gene: TRBJ1-2; V gene: TRBV4-1
CDR3 DNA: TGTGCCAGTAGTCCATGGACAGGGGGAGGAAAACTGTTTTTT; CDR3 protein: CASSPWTGGGKLFF; clone size: NA; D gene: TRBD1; CDR3 length: 14; J gene: TRBJ1-4; V gene: TRBV19
CDR3 DNA: TGTGCCAGCAGCTTAGGGCGGGCCTACTCCTACAATGAGCAGTTCTTC; CDR3 protein: CASSLGRAYSYNEQFF; clone size: NA; D gene: NA; CDR3 length: 16; J gene: TRBJ2-1; V gene: TRBV5-4
CDR3 DNA: TGTGCCAGCAGTTATCACAGGGAATACAATGAGCAGTTCTTC; CDR3 protein: CASSYHREYNEQFF; clone size: NA; D gene: NA; CDR3 length: 14; J gene: TRBJ2-1; V gene: TRBV27
CDR3 DNA: TGTGCCAGCAGCTTTGGGGAGACCGGGGGGGCCCGCGAGCAGTACTTC; CDR3 protein: CASSFGETGGAREQYF; clone size: NA; D gene: TRBD2; CDR3 length: 16; J gene: TRBJ2-7; V gene: TRBV7-2
CDR3 DNA: TGTGCCTGGAGGATGAACAGTGGAAACACCATATATTTT; CDR3 protein: CAWRMNSGNTIYF; clone size: NA; D gene: NA; CDR3 length: 13; J gene: TRBJ1-3; V gene: TRBV30
CDR3 DNA: TGTGCCAGTAGTGCCGCTAGCGGGATCTTTGGCGAGCAGTACTTC; CDR3 protein: CASSAASGIFGEQYF; clone size: NA; D gene: TRBD2; CDR3 length: 15; J gene: TRBJ2-7; V gene: TRBV19
CDR3 DNA: TGTGCCAGTAGTATTTTAAGAGATGGCTACACCTTC; CDR3 protein: CASSILRDGYTF; clone size: NA; D gene: NA; CDR3 length: 12; J gene: TRBJ1-2; V gene: TRBV19
CDR3 DNA: TGTGCCAGCAGCCGAGGGGGGGGAAGCATGGTAACTGAAGCTTTCTTT; CDR3 protein: CASSRGGGSMVTEAFF; clone size: NA; D gene: NA; CDR3 length: 16; J gene: TRBJ1-1; V gene: TRBV6-2/TRBV6-3
CDR3 DNA: TGTGCCTGGAGCCTAACTAGTACGCAGTATTTT; CDR3 protein: CAWSLTSTQYF; clone size: NA; D gene: NA; CDR3 length: 11; J gene: TRBJ2-3; V gene: TRBV30
CDR3 DNA: TGTGCCACCAGTGAGACCGGCGGCAGGGTCGCCGGGGAGCTGTTTTTT; CDR3 protein: CATSETGGRVAGELFF; clone size: NA; D gene: NA; CDR3 length: 16; J gene: TRBJ2-2; V gene: TRBV24-1
CDR3 DNA: TGCGCCAGCAGCCAGATACAGTACTCCTACGAGCAGTACTTC; CDR3 protein: CASSQIQYSYEQYF; clone size: many; D gene: NA; CDR3 length: 14; J gene: TRBJ2-7; V gene: TRBV4-1
CDR3 DNA: TGTGCCAGCAGCCGTCTAGCGGGAGATCGCTACGAGCAGTACTTC; CDR3 protein: CASSRLAGDRYEQYF; clone size: NA; D gene: TRBD2; CDR3 length: 15; J gene: TRBJ2-7; V gene: TRBV9
CDR3 DNA: TGTGCCTGGAGGGGAGGGACAGGGAGCTCCTACGAGCAGTACTTC; CDR3 protein: CAWRGGTGSSYEQYF; clone size: NA; D gene: TRBD1; CDR3 length: 15; J gene: TRBJ2-7; V gene: TRBV30
CDR3 DNA: TGTGCCAGCAGTGAAATCAATAGCGGGGACCAAGAGACCCAGTACTTC; CDR3 protein: CASSEINSGDQETQYF; clone size: NA; D gene: TRBD2; CDR3 length: 16; J gene: TRBJ2-5; V gene: TRBV25-1
CDR3 DNA: TGTGCCTGGGGTGAGGGGGCGAACACTGAAGCTTTCTTT; CDR3 protein: CAWGEGANTEAFF; clone size: NA; D gene: TRBD1; CDR3 length: 13; J gene: TRBJ1-1; V gene: TRBV30
CDR3 DNA: TGTGCCAGCAGTACGGGCTTAGCGGGATCCACAGATACGCAGTATTTT; CDR3 protein: CASSTGLAGSTDTQYF; clone size: NA; D gene: TRBD2; CDR3 length: 16; J gene: TRBJ2-3; V gene: TRBV28
CDR3 DNA: TGTGCCAGCAGGGAAGGACTAGCGGGGGACTACGAGCAGTACTTC; CDR3 protein: CASREGLAGDYEQYF; clone size: NA; D gene: TRBD2; CDR3 length: 15; J gene: TRBJ2-7; V gene: TRBV6-1
CDR3 DNA: TGTGCCAGCAGCCAAGGAGCGGGAGTATGGGAGCAGTTCTTC; CDR3 protein: CASSQGAGVWEQFF; clone size: NA; D gene: TRBD2; CDR3 length: 14; J gene: TRBJ2-1; V gene: TRBV4-2
CDR3 DNA: TGTGCCAGCAGCTTGGTTAGCGGGGGGACAGATACGCAGTATTTT; CDR3 protein: CASSLVSGGTDTQYF; clone size: NA; D gene: TRBD2; CDR3 length: 15; J gene: TRBJ2-3; V gene: TRBV5-5
CDR3 DNA: TGTGCCAGCAGTCTCCGGTCCTACTCCTACGAGCAGTACTTC; CDR3 protein: CASSLRSYSYEQYF; clone size: NA; D gene: NA; CDR3 length: 14; J gene: TRBJ2-7; V gene: TRBV27
CDR3 DNA: TGTGCCTGCTGGGGGGGGTTGGGCAATCAGCCCCAGCATTTT; CDR3 protein: CACWGGLGNQPQHF; clone size: NA; D gene: NA; CDR3 length: 14; J gene: TRBJ1-5; V gene: TRBV30
CDR3 DNA: TGTGCCAGCAGCAGGGGACTAGCGGGCAACTCTGGGGCCAACGTCCTGACTTTC; CDR3 protein: CASSRGLAGNSGANVLTF; clone size: NA; D gene: NA; CDR3 length: 18; J gene: TRBJ2-6; V gene: TRBV21-1
CDR3 DNA: TGTGCCAGCAGTTTATTCGGGGAATCACCCCTCCACTTT; CDR3 protein: CASSLFGESPLHF; clone size: NA; D gene: NA; CDR3 length: 13; J gene: TRBJ1-6; V gene: TRBV27
CDR3 DNA: TGTGCCAGCAGCCGCTCCTCGGAAGGCGGACAAATACCGAAAAACATTCAGTACTTC; CDR3 protein: CASSRSSEGGQIPKNIQYF; clone size: NA; D gene: NA; CDR3 length: 19; J gene: TRBJ2-4; V gene: TRBV5-4
CDR3 DNA: TGTGCCAGTAGTATAATCAGGTCTGGGGCCAACGTCCTGACTTTC; CDR3 protein: CASSIIRSGANVLTF; clone size: NA; D gene: NA; CDR3 length: 15; J gene: TRBJ2-6; V gene: TRBV19